Below, 15 T cell receptor beta chains from the same sample are listed, as sequenced in a study of metastatic and nonmetastatic thyroid tumors. TCRdb called clones again from the PCR reads with MiXCR. The sample lists about 53,000 clones, 20% to 25% occurring once. Before thyroid surgery, none of the patients had received any treatment. Material: blood. All receptors come from a female donor with papillary thyroid cancer or a benign thyroid nodule (not recorded which). Some clones in this sample may be carry-over from other donors' samples.

This clone was picked up many times. The chain joins TRBV5-1 to TRBJ2-7; 10 positions match TRBD2. Germline lookup yields CDR1 SGHRS and CDR2 YFSETQ. J gave up 7 bases and V 4 bases, and 11 bases lay outside the gene matches. The CDR3 is 15 residues long. The CDR3 region has the DNA TGCGCCAGCAGCCCAAGCGGGAGGGCCGGAAAGGAGCAGTACTTC. It codes for CASSPSGRAGKEQYF.

In regard to this clone: The CDR3 end shows no conserved phenylalanine or tryptophan, and so a read error is likely. This chain links TRBV20-1 with TRBJ1-2, with TRBD1 identical over 9 bases. V shed 6 bases and J 8 bases; nucleotides not matched to a gene: 16. Germline assignment: CDR1 DFQATT and CDR2 SNEGSKA (reference sequence). This CDR3 spans 15 amino acids. The CDR3 DNA reads as TGCAGTGCATTTTCGGGGGTACAGGGGGCGGGCGGCTACACCCTC. This translates into CSAFSGVQGAGGYTL.

The sample holds many counts of this clone. The chain has TRBV12-3 or TRBV12-4 and TRBJ2-7; no definite D call. This CDR3 is 13 amino acids long. Trimming shortened V by 5 bases and J by 0 bases, and 8 bases separated the two germline ends. The CDR3 reads CASSLRPSYEQYF. The CDR3 bases are TGTGCCAGCAGTCTACGACCCTCCTACGAGCAGTACTTC.

This clone appeared many times. The V and J genes are TRBV3-1 and TRBJ2-5; 9 bases are shared with TRBD1. From germline, CDR1 is LGHDT and CDR2 YNNKEL (reference sequence). Trimming at V came to 3 bases and at J to 6 bases, leaving 5 bases not matched to a gene. The CDR3 length is 14 residues. As DNA, the CDR3 is TGTGCCAGCAGCCAGGGGGACAGGGAAAAGACCCAGTACTTC. It codes for CASSQGDREKTQYF.

This clone was detected ten times or more. This chain connects TRBV28 to TRBJ2-4, with 8 nucleotides matching TRBD1. CDR1 and CDR2 from the germline V gene are MDHEN and SYDVKM. The J segment lost 0 bases and the V segment lost 6 bases, leaving 4 bases of the junction unmatched. CDR3 length: 15 residues. The CDR3 nucleotides read TGTGCCAGCAGCCCACAGGGGGTAGCCAAAAACATTCAGTACTTC. Protein sequence: CASSPQGVAKNIQYF.

This clone appeared many times. CDR3 in DNA: TGCGCCAGCAGTGAGCATTATCCGGCAGCTAACACTGAAGCTTTCTTT. Translated: CASSEHYPAANTEAFF. The chain has TRBV10-2 and TRBJ1-1; D gene unclear. The CDR3 sequence is 16 residues long. Trimming pared 2 bases from V and 2 bases from J, leaving 15 bases between. Germline V CDR1 and CDR2: WSHSY, SAAADI.

In this sample, this clone turned up many times. The chain carries TRBV5-5 and TRBJ1-1; the D gene is possibly TRBD1 (5 bases). Germline V gives CDR1 SGHKS, CDR2 YYEKEE (reference sequence). The CDR3 contains 14 residues. Trimming took 2 bases from V and 8 from J, leaving 16 bases between them. This chain's CDR3 is CASSFSPGSAEAFF. In DNA, the CDR3 is TGTGCCAGCAGCTTCAGCCCAGGGTCAGCAGAAGCTTTCTTT.

The chain has TRBV7-1 and TRBJ2-7, with 11 nucleotides matching TRBD2. TRBV7-1 is an ORF for which the function is uncertain. V trimming: 5 bases; J trimming: 2 bases; junction bases outside the gene matches: 20. This CDR3 comprises 20 residues. The chain's CDR3 is CASSPGRGKTSGKNPYEQYF. The CDR3 DNA is TGTGCCAGCAGCCCGGGACGTGGGAAGACTAGCGGGAAGAATCCCTACGAGCAGTACTTC.

This clone occurred many times. This rearrangement joins TRBV5-1 to TRBJ1-3; no clear D. Deletions cut 4 bases from V and 0 bases from J, with 8 bases between. Looked up from germline, CDR1 is SGHRS and CDR2 is YFSETQ. This CDR3 spans 14 amino acids. CDR3 loop: CASSEGGSGNTIYF. For the CDR3, the DNA is TGCGCCAGCAGCGAGGGTGGCTCTGGAAACACCATATATTTT. Full variable domain (outside the CDR3, taken from reference TRBV5-1 and TRBJ1-3): KAGVTQTPRYLIKTRGQQVTLSCSPISGHRSVSWYQQTPGQGLQFLFEYFSETQRNKGNFPGRFSGRQFSNSRSEMNVSTLELGDSALYLCASSEGGSGNTIYFGEGSWLTVV.

The rearrangement links TRBV30 to TRBJ1-2; D is unclear. The CDR3 loop spans 13 amino acids. CDR1 and CDR2 from the germline V gene are GTSNPN and SVGIG (reference sequence). V lost 0 bases to trimming and J lost 2 bases, with 7 bases between them. CDR3 bases: TGTGCCTGGAGTGTCCAGCTGAACTATGGCTACACCTTC. It codes for CAWSVQLNYGYTF.

At least ten counts were recorded for this clone. V and J are TRBV10-3 and TRBJ2-7; possibly TRBD2 for D (6 bases). V lost 10 bases and J 7 bases, leaving 17 bases between the germline ends. This CDR3 comprises 12 residues. From germline, CDR1 is ENHRY and CDR2 SYGVKD. CDR3 sequence (DNA): TGTGCCACTTTGATGTCAGGGAGGGAGCAGTACTTC. Protein product: CATLMSGREQYF.

This clone was seen many times. The chain has TRBV2 and TRBJ2-5, with D unresolved. Looked up from germline, CDR1 is SNHLY and CDR2 is FYNNEI. Trimming took 0 bases from V and 2 from J, leaving 7 bases between them. The CDR3 consists of 14 residues. The CDR3 region is CASSEARSQETQYF. The CDR3 DNA sequence: TGTGCCAGCAGTGAAGCGCGGAGTCAAGAGACCCAGTACTTC.

This clone was detected many times. Other DNA sequences of this sample code for an identical CDR3. The chain combines TRBV28 with TRBJ2-4, with 8 positions matching TRBD1. The ends lost 6 bases at V and 9 bases at J; junction bases unmatched: 4. The germline V gene encodes CDR1 MDHEN and CDR2 SYDVKM. The CDR3 extends over 12 amino acids. CDR3 in DNA: TGTGCCAGCAGCACAGGGGGACGCATTCAGTACTTC. This encodes CASSTGGRIQYF.

In this sample, this clone turned up a few times. The chain employs TRBV5-4 and TRBJ1-5; 7 bases align to TRBD1. Germline CDR1 reads SGHNT; CDR2 reads YYREEE (reference sequence). The CDR3 consists of 14 residues. Trimming at V came to 2 bases and at J to 6 bases, leaving 5 bases not matched to a gene. The CDR3 loop reads CASSFQGEGQPQHF. In DNA form, the CDR3 reads TGTGCCAGCAGCTTTCAGGGGGAGGGTCAGCCCCAGCATTTT.

Ten or more counts support this clone. The chain carries TRBV5-1 and TRBJ2-2; D unclear. V was clipped by 4 bases and J by 0 bases, with 1 base between them. The CDR3 contains 12 residues. CDR1 is SGHRS and CDR2 is YFSETQ in the germline V gene. As DNA, the CDR3 is TGCGCCAGCAGCCCGAACACCGGGGAGCTGTTTTTT. Protein sequence: CASSPNTGELFF.